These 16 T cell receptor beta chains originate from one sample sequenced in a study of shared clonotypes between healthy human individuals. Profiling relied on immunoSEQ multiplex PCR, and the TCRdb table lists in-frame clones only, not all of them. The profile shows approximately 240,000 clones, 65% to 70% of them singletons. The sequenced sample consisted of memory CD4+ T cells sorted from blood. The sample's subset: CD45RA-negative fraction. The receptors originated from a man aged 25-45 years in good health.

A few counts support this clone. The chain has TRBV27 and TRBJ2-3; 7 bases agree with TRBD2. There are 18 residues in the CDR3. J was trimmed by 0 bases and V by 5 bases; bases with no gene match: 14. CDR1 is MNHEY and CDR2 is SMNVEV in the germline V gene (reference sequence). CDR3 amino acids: CASSRRGTLASSTDTQYF. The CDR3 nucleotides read TGTGCCAGCAGTCGGCGGGGTACACTAGCGTCAAGCACAGATACGCAGTATTTT.

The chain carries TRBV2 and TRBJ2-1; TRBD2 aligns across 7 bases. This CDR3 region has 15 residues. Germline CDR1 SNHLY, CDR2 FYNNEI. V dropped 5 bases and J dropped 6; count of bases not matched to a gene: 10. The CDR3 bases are TGTGCCAGCAGTCCCGGGAGGTTAATAGGCAATGAGCAGTTCTTC. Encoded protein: CASSPGRLIGNEQFF.

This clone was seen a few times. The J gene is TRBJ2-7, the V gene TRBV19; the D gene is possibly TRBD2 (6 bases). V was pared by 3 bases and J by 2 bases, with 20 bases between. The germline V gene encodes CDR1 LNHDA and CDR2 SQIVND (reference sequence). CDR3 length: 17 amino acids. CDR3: CASSMGRMPGSPYEQYF. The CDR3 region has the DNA TGTGCCAGTAGTATGGGGAGGATGCCCGGGAGTCCCTACGAGCAGTACTTC.

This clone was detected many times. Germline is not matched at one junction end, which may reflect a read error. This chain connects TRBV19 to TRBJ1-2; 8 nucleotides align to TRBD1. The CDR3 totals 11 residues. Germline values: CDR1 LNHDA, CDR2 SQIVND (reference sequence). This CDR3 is CASIGGTGRSF. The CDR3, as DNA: TGTGCCAGTATCGGGGGGACAGGACGTTCCTTC.

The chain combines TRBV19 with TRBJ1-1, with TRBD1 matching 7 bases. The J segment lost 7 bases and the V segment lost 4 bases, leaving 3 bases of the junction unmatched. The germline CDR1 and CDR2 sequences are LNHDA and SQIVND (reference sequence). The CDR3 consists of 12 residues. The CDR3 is CASSKTGREAFF. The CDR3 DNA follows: TGTGCCAGTAGTAAGACAGGGCGTGAAGCTTTCTTT. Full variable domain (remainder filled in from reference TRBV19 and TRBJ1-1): DGGITQSPKYLFRKEGQNVTLSCEQNLNHDAMYWYRQDPGQGLRLIYYSQIVNDFQKGDIAEGYSVSREKKESFPLTVTSAQKNPTAFYLCASSKTGREAFFGQGTRLTVV.

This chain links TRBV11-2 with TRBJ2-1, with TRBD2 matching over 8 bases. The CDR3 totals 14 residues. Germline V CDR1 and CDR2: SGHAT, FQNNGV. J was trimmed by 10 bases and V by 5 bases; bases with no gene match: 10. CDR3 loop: CASSPHLRLAEQFF. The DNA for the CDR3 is TGTGCCAGCAGCCCTCACCTACGACTAGCGGAGCAGTTCTTC.

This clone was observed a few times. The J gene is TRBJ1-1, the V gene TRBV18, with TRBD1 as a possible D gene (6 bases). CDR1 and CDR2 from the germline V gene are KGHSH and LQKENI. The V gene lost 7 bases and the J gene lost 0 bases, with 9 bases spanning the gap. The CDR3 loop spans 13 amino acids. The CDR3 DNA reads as TGTGCCAGCTTACAGGGTGTGAACACTGAAGCTTTCTTT. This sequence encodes CASLQGVNTEAFF.

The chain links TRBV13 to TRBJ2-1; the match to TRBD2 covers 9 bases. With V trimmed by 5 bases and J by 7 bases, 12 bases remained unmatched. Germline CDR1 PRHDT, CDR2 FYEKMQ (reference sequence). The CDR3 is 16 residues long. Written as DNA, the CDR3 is TGTGCCAGCAGCGGGGGGCCTAGCGGGATAAAGAATGAGCAGTTCTTC. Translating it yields CASSGGPSGIKNEQFF.

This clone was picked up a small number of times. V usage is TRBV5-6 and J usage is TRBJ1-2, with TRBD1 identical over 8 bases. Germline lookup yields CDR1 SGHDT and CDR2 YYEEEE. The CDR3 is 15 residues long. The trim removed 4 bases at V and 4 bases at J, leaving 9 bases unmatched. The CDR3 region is CASSVTGGDGYGYTF. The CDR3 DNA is TGTGCCAGCAGCGTAACAGGGGGAGACGGCTATGGCTACACCTTC.

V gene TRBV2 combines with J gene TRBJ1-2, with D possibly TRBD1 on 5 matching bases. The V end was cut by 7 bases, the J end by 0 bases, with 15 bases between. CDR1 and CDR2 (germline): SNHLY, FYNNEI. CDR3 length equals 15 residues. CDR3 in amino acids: CASNRGREPNYGYTF. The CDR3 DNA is TGTGCCAGCAACCGGGGCAGGGAGCCTAACTATGGCTACACCTTC. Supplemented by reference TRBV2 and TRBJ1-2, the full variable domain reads EPEVTQTPSHQVTQMGQEVILRCVPISNHLYFYWYRQILGQKVEFLVSFYNNEISEKSEIFDDQFSVERPDGSNFTLKIRSTKLEDSAMYFCASNRGREPNYGYTFGSGTRLTVV.

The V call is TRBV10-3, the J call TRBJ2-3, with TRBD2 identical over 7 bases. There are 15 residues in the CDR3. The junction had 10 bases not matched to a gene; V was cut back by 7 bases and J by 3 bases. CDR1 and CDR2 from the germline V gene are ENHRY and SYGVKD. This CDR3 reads CAINLSGKTTDTQYF. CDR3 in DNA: TGTGCCATCAACCTCAGCGGGAAGACGACAGATACGCAGTATTTT.

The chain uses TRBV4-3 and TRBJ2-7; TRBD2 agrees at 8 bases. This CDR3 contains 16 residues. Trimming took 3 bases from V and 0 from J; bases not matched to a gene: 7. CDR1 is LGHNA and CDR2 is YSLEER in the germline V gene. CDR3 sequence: CASSQDKLAGSYEQYF. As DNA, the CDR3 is TGCGCCAGCAGCCAGGATAAGCTAGCGGGCTCCTACGAGCAGTACTTC.

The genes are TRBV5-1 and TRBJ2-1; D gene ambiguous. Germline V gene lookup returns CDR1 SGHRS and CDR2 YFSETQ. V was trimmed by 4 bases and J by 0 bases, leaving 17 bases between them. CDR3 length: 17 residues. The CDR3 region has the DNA TGCGCCAGCAGCCCAACCCGTACGGGTAGCTCCTACAATGAGCAGTTCTTC. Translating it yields CASSPTRTGSSYNEQFF.

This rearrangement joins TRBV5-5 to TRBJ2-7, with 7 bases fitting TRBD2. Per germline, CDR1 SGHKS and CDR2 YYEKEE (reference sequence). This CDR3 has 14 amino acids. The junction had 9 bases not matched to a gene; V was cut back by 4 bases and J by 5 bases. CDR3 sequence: CASSRRGEANEQYF. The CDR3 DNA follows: TGTGCCAGCAGCCGACGGGGGGAGGCGAACGAGCAGTACTTC.

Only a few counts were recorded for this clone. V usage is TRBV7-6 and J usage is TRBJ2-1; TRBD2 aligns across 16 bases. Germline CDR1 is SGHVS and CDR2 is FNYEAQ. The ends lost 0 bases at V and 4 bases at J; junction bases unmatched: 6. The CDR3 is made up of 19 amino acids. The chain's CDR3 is CASSLAMGTSGGAYNEQFF. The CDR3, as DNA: TGTGCCAGCAGCTTAGCGATGGGGACTAGCGGGGGGGCGTACAATGAGCAGTTCTTC.

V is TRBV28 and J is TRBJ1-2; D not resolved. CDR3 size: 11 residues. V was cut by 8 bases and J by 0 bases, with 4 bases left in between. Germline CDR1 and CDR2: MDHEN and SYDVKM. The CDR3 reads CASGANYGYTF. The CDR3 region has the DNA TGTGCCAGCGGGGCTAACTATGGCTACACCTTC.